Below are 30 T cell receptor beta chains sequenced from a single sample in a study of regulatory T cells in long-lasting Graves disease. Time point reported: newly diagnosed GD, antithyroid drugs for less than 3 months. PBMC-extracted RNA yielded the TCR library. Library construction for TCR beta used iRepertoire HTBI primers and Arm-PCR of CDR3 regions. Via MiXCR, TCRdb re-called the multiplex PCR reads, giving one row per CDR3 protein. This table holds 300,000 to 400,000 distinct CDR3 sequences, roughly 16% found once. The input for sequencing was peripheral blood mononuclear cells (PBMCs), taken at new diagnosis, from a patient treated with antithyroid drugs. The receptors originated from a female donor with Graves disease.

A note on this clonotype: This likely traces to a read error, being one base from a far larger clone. CDR3 sequence: CASITPGLYLLNGYTF. DNA for the CDR3: TGTGCCAGCATTACGCCGGGGCTCTACTTACTTAATGGCTACACCTTC. The chain uses TRBV11-3 and TRBJ1-2; D might be TRBD1 (5 bases). The V gene lost 7 bases and the J gene lost 6 bases, with 24 bases spanning the gap. This CDR3 contains 16 residues. From germline, CDR1 is SGHNT and CDR2 YENEEA.

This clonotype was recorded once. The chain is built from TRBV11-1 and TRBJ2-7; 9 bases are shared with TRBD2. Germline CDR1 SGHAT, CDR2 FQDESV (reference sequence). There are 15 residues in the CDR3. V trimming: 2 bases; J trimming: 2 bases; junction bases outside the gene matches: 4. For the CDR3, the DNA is TGTGCCAGCAGCTTACCTAGCGGGACAACCTACGAGCAGTACTTC. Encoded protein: CASSLPSGTTYEQYF.

Here the CDR3 DNA reads TGTGCCAGCAGCTTAGATCGCGAAGCCAGGAGCGCAGATACGCAGTATTTT. This sequence encodes CASSLDREARSADTQYF. V usage is TRBV11-2 and J usage is TRBJ2-3; no reliable D call. Germline lookup yields CDR1 SGHAT and CDR2 FQNNGV. V gave up 0 bases and J gave up 4 bases, with 17 bases separating them. The CDR3 loop spans 17 amino acids.

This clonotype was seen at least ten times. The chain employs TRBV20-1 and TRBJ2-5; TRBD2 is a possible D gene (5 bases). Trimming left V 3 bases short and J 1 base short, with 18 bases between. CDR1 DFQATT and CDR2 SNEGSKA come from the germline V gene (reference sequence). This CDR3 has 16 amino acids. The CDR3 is CSASTASGSIQETQYF. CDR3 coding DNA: TGCAGTGCTAGCACGGCCAGCGGATCGATCCAAGAGACCCAGTACTTC.

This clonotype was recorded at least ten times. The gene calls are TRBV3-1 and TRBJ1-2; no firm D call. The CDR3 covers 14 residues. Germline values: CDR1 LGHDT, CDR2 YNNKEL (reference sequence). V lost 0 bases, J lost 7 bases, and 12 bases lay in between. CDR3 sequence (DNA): TGTGCCAGCAGCCAAGATTCCGGGAATCGTGGCTACACCTTC. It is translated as CASSQDSGNRGYTF.

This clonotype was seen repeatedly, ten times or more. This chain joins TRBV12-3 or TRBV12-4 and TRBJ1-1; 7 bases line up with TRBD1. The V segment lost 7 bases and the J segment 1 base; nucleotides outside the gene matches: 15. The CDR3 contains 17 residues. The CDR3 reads CASTPVWQGESNTEAFF. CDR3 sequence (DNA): TGTGCCAGCACCCCCGTGTGGCAGGGGGAATCGAACACTGAAGCTTTCTTT.

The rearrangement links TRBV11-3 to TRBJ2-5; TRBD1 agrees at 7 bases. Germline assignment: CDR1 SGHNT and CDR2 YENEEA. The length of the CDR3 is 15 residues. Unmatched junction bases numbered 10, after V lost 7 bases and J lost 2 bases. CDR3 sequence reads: CASTRRQGWQETQYF. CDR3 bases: TGTGCCAGCACCCGACGACAGGGTTGGCAAGAGACCCAGTACTTC.

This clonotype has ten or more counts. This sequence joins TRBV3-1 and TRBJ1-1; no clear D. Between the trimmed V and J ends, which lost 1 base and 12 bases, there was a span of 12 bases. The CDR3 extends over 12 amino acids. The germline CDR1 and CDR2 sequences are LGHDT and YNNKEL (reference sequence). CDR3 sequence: CASSQAGLGSFF. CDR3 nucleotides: TGTGCCAGCAGCCAAGCGGGATTAGGATCTTTCTTT.

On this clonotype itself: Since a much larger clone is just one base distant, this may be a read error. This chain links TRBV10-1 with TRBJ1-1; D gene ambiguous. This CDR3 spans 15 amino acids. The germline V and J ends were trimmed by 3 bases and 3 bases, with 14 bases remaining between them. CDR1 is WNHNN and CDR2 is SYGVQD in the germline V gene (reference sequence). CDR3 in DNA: TGCGCCAGCAGTGACCGGGTGGTGGGGTACACTGAAGCTTTCTTT. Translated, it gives CASSDRVVGYTEAFF.

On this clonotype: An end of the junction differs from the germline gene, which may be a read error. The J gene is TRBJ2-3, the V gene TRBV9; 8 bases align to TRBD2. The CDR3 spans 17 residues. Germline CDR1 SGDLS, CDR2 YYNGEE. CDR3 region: CASSAPGTRGFSDTRYF. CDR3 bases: TGTGCCAGCAGCGCCCCCGGGACTAGGGGTTTCTCAGATACGCGGTATTTT. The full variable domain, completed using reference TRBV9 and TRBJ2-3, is DSGVTQTPKHLITATGQRVTLRCSPRSGDLSVYWYQQSLDQGLQFLIQYYNGEERAKGNILERFSAQQFPDLHSELNLSSLELGDSALYFCASSAPGTRGFSDTRYFGPGTRLTVL.

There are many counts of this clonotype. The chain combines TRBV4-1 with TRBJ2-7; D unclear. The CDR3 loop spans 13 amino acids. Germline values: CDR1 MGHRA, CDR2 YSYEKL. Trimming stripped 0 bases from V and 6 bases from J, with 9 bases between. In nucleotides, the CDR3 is TGCGCCAGCAGCCAAGAAGGGTGGGGCGAGCAGTACTTC. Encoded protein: CASSQEGWGEQYF.

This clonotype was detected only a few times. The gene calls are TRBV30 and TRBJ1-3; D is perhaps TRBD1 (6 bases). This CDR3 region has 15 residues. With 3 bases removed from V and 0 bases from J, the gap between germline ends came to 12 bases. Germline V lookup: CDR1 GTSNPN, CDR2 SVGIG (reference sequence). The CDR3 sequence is CAWRDRINSGNTIYF. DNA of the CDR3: TGTGCCTGGAGAGACAGGATCAACTCTGGAAACACCATATATTTT.

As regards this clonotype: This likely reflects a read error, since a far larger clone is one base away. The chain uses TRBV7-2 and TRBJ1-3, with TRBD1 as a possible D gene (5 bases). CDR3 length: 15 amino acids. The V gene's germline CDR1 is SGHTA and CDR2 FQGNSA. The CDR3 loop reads CACSSDGAAGNTIYF. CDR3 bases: TGTGCCTGCAGCTCCGACGGGGCAGCCGGAAACACCATATATTTT.

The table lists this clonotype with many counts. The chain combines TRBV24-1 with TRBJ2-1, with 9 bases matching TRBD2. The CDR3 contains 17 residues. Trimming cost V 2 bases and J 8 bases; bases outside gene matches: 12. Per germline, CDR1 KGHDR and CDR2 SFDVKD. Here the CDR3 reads CATSDWGLAANRDEQFF. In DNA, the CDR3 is TGTGCCACCAGTGATTGGGGACTAGCCGCAAACCGGGATGAGCAGTTCTTC.

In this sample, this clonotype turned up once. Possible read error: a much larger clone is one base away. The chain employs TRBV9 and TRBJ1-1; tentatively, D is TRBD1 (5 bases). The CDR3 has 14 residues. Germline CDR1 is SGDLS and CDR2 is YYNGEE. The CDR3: CASSPYNLGVKAFF. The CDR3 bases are TGCGCCAGCAGCCCCTACAATTTAGGGGTAAAAGCTTTCTTT.

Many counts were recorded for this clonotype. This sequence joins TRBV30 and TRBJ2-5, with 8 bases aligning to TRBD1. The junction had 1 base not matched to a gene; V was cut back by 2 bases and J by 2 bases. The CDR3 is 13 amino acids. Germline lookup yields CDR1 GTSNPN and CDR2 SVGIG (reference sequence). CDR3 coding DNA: TGTGCCTGGAGTAGGACAGGGCAAGAGACCCAGTACTTC. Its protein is CAWSRTGQETQYF.

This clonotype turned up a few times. The CDR3 DNA reads TGTGCCGGGGGACAGACTAGCAATCAGCCCCAGCATTTT. This translates into CAGGQTSNQPQHF. The rearrangement links TRBV19 to TRBJ1-5; 7 nucleotides line up with TRBD1. V lost 11 bases, J lost 0 bases, and 4 bases stayed unmatched. This CDR3 comprises 13 residues. CDR1 and CDR2 (germline): LNHDA, SQIVND (reference sequence).

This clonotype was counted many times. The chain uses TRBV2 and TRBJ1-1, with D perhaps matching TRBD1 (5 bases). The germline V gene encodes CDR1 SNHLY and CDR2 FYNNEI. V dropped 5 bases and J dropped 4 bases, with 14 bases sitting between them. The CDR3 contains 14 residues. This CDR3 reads CASSLLGASTEAFF. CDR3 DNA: TGTGCCAGCAGTCTCCTCGGGGCGAGCACTGAAGCTTTCTTT.

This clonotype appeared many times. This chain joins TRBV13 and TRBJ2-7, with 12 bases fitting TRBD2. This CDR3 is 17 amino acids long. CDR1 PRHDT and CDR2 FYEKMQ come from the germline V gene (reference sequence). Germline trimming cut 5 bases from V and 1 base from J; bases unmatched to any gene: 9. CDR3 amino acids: CASSGGVLAGGSYEQYF. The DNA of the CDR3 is TGTGCCAGCAGCGGAGGGGTCCTAGCGGGAGGGTCCTACGAGCAGTACTTC.

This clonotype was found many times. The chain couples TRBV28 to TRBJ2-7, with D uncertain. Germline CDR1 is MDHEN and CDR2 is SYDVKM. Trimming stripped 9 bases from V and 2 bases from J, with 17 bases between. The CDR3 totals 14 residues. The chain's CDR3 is CASQTPGPAYEQYF. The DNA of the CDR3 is TGTGCCAGTCAAACTCCCGGACCGGCCTACGAGCAGTACTTC. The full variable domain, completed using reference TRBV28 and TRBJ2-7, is DVKVTQSSRYLVKRTGEKVFLECVQDMDHENMFWYRQDPGLGLRLIYFSYDVKMKEKGDIPEGYSVSREKKERFSLILESASTNQTSMYLCASQTPGPAYEQYFGPGTRLTVT.

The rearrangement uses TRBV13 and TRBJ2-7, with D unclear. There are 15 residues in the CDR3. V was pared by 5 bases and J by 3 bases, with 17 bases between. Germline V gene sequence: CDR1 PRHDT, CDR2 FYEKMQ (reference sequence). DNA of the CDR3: TGTGCCAGCAGCCCCCCTCGGGCAGAGAGCTACGAGCAGTACTTC. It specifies CASSPPRAESYEQYF.

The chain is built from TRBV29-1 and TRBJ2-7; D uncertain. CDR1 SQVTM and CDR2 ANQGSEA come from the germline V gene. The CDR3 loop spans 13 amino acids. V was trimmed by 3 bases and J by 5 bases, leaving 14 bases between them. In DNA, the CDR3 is TGCAGCGTTGACAGGAGAAACGGCGACGAGCAGTACTTC. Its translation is CSVDRRNGDEQYF.

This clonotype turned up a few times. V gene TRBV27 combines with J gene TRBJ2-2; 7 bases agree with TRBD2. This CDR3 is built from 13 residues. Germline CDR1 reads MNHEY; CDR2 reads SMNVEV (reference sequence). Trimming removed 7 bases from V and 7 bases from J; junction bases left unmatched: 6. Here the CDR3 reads CASTLGGSGELFF. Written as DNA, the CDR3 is TGTGCCAGCACCCTGGGGGGGAGCGGGGAGCTGTTTTTT.

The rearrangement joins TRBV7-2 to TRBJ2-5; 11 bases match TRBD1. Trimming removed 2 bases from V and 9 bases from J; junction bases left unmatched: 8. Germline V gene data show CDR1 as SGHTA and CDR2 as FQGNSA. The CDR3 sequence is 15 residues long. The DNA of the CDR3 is TGTGCCAGCAGCTTACAATCGGGACAGGGGGTCCCCCAGTACTTC. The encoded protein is CASSLQSGQGVPQYF.

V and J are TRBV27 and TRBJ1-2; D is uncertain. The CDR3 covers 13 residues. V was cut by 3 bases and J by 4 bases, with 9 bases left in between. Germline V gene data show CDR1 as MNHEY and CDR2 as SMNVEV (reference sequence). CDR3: CASSLSDRYGYTF. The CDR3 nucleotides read TGTGCCAGCAGTTTGTCAGACCGCTATGGCTACACCTTC.

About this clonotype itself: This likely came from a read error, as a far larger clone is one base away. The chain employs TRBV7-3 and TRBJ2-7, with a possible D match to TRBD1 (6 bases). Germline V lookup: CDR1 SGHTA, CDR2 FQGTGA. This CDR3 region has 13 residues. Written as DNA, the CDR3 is TGTACCAGCAGCCGACAGGTCGCCTACGAGCAGTACTTC. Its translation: CTSSRQVAYEQYF.

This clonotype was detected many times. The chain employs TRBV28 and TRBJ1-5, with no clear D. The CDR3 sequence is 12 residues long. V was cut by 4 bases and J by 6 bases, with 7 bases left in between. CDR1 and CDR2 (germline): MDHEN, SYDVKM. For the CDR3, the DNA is TGTGCCAGCAGTTCTGTGTTTCAGCCCCAGCATTTT. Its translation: CASSSVFQPQHF. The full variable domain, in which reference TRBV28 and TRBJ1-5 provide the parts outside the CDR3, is DVKVTQSSRYLVKRTGEKVFLECVQDMDHENMFWYRQDPGLGLRLIYFSYDVKMKEKGDIPEGYSVSREKKERFSLILESASTNQTSMYLCASSSVFQPQHFGDGTRLSIL.

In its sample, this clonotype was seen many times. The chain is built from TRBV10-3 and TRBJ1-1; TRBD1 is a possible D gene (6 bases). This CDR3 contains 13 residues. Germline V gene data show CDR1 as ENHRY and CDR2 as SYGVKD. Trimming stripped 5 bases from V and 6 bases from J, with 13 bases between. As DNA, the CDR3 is TGTGCCATCAGTCCCGACAGGAAACCTGAAGCTTTCTTT. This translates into CAISPDRKPEAFF.

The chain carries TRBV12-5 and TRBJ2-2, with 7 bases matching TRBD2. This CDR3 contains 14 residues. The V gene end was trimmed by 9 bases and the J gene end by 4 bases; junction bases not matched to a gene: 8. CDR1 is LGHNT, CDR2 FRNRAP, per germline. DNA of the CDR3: TGTGCTAGGGGGGGGGATAGACCCACCGGGGAGCTGTTTTTT. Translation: CARGGDRPTGELFF.

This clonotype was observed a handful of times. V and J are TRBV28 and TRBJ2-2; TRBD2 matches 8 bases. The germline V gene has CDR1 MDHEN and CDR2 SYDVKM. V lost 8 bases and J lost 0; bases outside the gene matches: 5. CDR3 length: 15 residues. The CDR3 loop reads CASLKGLANTGELFF. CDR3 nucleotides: TGTGCCAGCCTCAAGGGACTAGCGAACACCGGGGAGCTGTTTTTT.